The next 2 T cell receptor beta chains were all read from a single sample in a study of CD8+CD57+ T cells in acquired aplastic anemia. Genomic DNA acted as the template from which TCR beta VDJ combination and CDR3 sequence profiling were carried out. TCRdb itself ran the reads through MiXCR, one entry per CDR3 protein. The data contain hundreds of thousands of distinct CDR3 sequences, over 25% of them singletons. By flow cytometry, patients selected for sequencing had shown an expansion of CD8+CD57+ cells. The sequenced material came from sorted CD4+, CD8+, or CD8+CD57+ T cells (not recorded which) from PBMCs. Every receptor here comes from a human donor with aplastic anemia.

This clonotype has ten or more counts. The chain uses TRBV15 and TRBJ1-4, with D uncertain. V was pared by 1 base and J by 8 bases, with 8 bases between. CDR1 and CDR2 (germline): LNHNV, YYDKDF (reference sequence). CDR3 length equals 13 residues. This chain's CDR3 is CATSRVAEEKLFF. The CDR3 coding sequence is TGTGCCACCAGCAGAGTGGCGGAAGAAAAACTGTTTTTT.

This clonotype was detected ten times or more. This chain joins TRBV25-1 and TRBJ1-6; D is unclear. The CDR3 is made up of 14 amino acids. The germline V gene has CDR1 MGHDK and CDR2 SYGVNS. V was cut by 3 bases and J by 2 bases, with 5 bases left in between. CDR3 DNA sequence: TGTGCCAGCAGTGATGGGACCTATAATTCACCCCTCCACTTT. Translation gives CASSDGTYNSPLHF. Full variable domain (rest looked up from reference TRBV25-1 and TRBJ1-6): EADIYQTPRYLVIGTGKKITLECSQTMGHDKMYWYQQDPGMELHLIHYSYGVNSTEKGDLSSESTVSRIRTEHFPLTLESARPSHTSQYLCASSDGTYNSPLHFGNGTRLTVT.